A selection of T cell receptor beta chains follows, all from one sample in a study of T cell responses to AZD1222 COVID-19 vaccine. Sequencing used immunoSEQ multiplex PCR; TCRdb keeps in-frame clones, though not all of them. The sample includes roughly 120,000 clones, roughly 92% of them seen just once. The sample here was peripheral blood, taken 28 days after the second AZD1222 dose. All receptors come from an adult who received the AZD1222 COVID-19 vaccine. CDR3s include the opening cysteine and the closing phenylalanine or tryptophan. D genes are given only for firm matches. The size entry is marked missing in some rows and otherwise reads once, few, many or a size class.

D gene	J gene	clone size	V gene	CDR3 DNA	CDR3 protein
.	TRBJ2-7	once	TRBV7-2	TGTGCCAGCAGCTTAGGGTCCCCCCTTAACACCTACGAGCAGTACTTC	CASSLGSPLNTYEQYF
TRBD2	TRBJ2-5	.	TRBV18	TGTGCCAGCTCTCGGACTAGCGTCCAAGAGACCCAGTACTTC	CASSRTSVQETQYF
TRBD1	TRBJ1-2	.	TRBV6-5	TGTGCCAGCAGGGACAGGAGTTATGGCTACACCTTC	CASRDRSYGYTF
.	TRBJ1-1	.	TRBV2	TGTGCCAGCACCCAGGATGAAGGTGGAACTGAAGCTTTCTTT	CASTQDEGGTEAFF
.	TRBJ1-2	.	TRBV5-1	TGCGCCAGCCGCACAGGGCCTGATGGCTACACCTTC	CASRTGPDGYTF
TRBD1	TRBJ1-4	.	TRBV30	TGTGCCTGGAGAAGGGGGCTTCTTAATGAAAAACTGTTTTTT	CAWRRGLLNEKLFF
TRBD2	TRBJ2-5	.	TRBV2	TGTGCCAGCACCCTGGGACTAGCGGGGGTCGAGACCCAGTACTTC	CASTLGLAGVETQYF
.	TRBJ1-1	.	TRBV7-2	TGTGCCAGCAGCTTAGCAGATTACACTGAAGCTTTCTTT	CASSLADYTEAFF
TRBD1	TRBJ1-3	.	TRBV5-6	TGTGCCAGCAGCCGGGACAGGGGTTTTTCTGGAAACACCATATATTTT	CASSRDRGFSGNTIYF
TRBD2	TRBJ2-1	.	TRBV2	TGTGCCAGCAGTGAATGGTCGACTAGCAACGAGCAGTTCTTC	CASSEWSTSNEQFF
TRBD1	TRBJ2-7	.	TRBV7-2	TGTGCCAGCAGCTTGGGGACAGCAGCCTACGAGCAGTACTTC	CASSLGTAAYEQYF
.	TRBJ2-7	.	TRBV7-2	TGTGCCAGCAGCTTAGGTCCCTTATTCTACGAGCAGTACTTC	CASSLGPLFYEQYF
.	TRBJ2-5	.	TRBV4-3	TGCGCCAGCAGCCAAGTCAGGGATCTTCAAGAGACCCAGTACTTC	CASSQVRDLQETQYF
.	TRBJ2-3	.	TRBV11-2	TGTGCCAGCAGCTTAGACCGAACCACAGATACGCAGTATTTT	CASSLDRTTDTQYF
.	TRBJ1-1	.	TRBV5-1	TGCGCCAGCAGCTTGGACAGGGTAGGGGCCACTGAAGCTTTCTTT	CASSLDRVGATEAFF
.	TRBJ2-7	.	TRBV7-9	TGTGCCAGCAGCCAAGGGATGGGGATCTACTCCTACGAGCAGTACTTC	CASSQGMGIYSYEQYF
.	TRBJ2-7	.	TRBV3-1/TRBV3-2	TGTGCCAGCAGAGACCAGGGTTACGAGCAGTACTTC	CASRDQGYEQYF
TRBD2	TRBJ2-3	.	TRBV2	TGTGCCAGCAGTGAGTTAGCGGGGGGGACAGATACGCAGTATTTT	CASSELAGGTDTQYF
.	TRBJ2-1	.	TRBV7-9	TGTGCCAGCAGTCTAGACAATGAGCAGTTCTTC	CASSLDNEQFF
.	TRBJ1-6	.	TRBV30	TGTGCCTGGAAGGACTCGCATAATTCACCCCTCCACTTT	CAWKDSHNSPLHF
.	TRBJ2-1	.	TRBV27	TGTGCCAGCAGTTACGCCCCAGACGCGAGTTCGGGCAATGAGCAGTTCTTC	CASSYAPDASSGNEQFF
TRBD1	TRBJ2-3	.	TRBV4-2	TGTGCCAGCAGCCAACACAGGGGCCGGCGAGATACGCAGTATTTT	CASSQHRGRRDTQYF
.	TRBJ2-4	.	TRBV30	TGTGCCTGGAGTGCCCCGATAGCCAAAAACATTCAGTACTTC	CAWSAPIAKNIQYF
TRBD2	TRBJ2-1	.	TRBV4-1	TGCGCCAGCAGCCAAGTCGCGGGGGTCAATGAGCAGTTCTTC	CASSQVAGVNEQFF
.	TRBJ1-1	.	TRBV28	TGTGCCAGCAGTTCCCTACCCACTGAAGCTTTCTTT	CASSSLPTEAFF
TRBD2	TRBJ2-7	.	TRBV7-2	TGTGCCAGCAGCACCCTAGCGGGGGGCGCGCGATCCTACGAGCAGTACTTC	CASSTLAGGARSYEQYF
TRBD1	TRBJ2-1	once	TRBV5-4	TGTGCCAGCAGCTTCGACAGGGGAACCTACAATGAGCAGTTCTTC	CASSFDRGTYNEQFF
.	TRBJ2-7	.	TRBV4-2	TGTGCCAGCAGCCCCAGGGGGGGGGCCTACGAGCAGTACTTC	CASSPRGGAYEQYF
.	TRBJ2-3	.	TRBV19	TGTGCCAGTAGTAAACAGACAGATACGCAGTATTTT	CASSKQTDTQYF
.	TRBJ2-7	once	TRBV7-9	TGTGCCAGCAGCTTATTCCTAGGCTCCTACGAGCAGTACTTC	CASSLFLGSYEQYF
.	TRBJ1-3	.	TRBV7-2	TGTGCCAGCAGCCGTTCCACAGGCTCTGGAAACACCATATATTTT	CASSRSTGSGNTIYF